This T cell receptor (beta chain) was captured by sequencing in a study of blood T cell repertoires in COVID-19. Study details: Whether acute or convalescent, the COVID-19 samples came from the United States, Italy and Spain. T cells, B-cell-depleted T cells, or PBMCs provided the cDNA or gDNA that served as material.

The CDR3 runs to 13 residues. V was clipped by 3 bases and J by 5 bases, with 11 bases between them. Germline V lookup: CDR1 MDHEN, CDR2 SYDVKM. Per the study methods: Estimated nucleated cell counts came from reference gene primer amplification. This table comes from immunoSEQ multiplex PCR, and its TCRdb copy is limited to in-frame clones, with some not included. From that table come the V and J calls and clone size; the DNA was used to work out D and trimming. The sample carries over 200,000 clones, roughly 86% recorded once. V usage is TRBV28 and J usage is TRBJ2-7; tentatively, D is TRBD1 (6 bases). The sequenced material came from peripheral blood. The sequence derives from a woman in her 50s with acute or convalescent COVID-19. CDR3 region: CASSFRQAHEQYF. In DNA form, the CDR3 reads TGTGCCAGCAGTTTCCGACAGGCCCACGAGCAGTACTTC. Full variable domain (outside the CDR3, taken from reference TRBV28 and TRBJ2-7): DVKVTQSSRYLVKRTGEKVFLECVQDMDHENMFWYRQDPGLGLRLIYFSYDVKMKEKGDIPEGYSVSREKKERFSLILESASTNQTSMYLCASSFRQAHEQYFGPGTRLTVT.